This T cell receptor beta chain was recovered during a study of cytomegalovirus exposure and HLA in healthy donors. The PCR was carried out with 60 Vbeta primers and 13 Jbeta primers. Measured with immunoSEQ multiplex PCR; TCRdb has only the in-frame clones, and not every one. The sample gives about 120,000 clones, more than 60% of which show up once; around 4.1% is in the top ten. This clone was detected a few times. The antigen remains undetermined. V shed 3 bases and J 6 bases; nucleotides not matched to a gene: 16. CDR3 size: 18 residues. Per germline, CDR1 MDHEN and CDR2 SYDVKM. General study points: Follow-up analysis later connected one missense variant in DCLRE1C with trimming of TCR beta V- and J-genes.

Donors were ostensibly healthy at sampling, although undocumented immune exposures were probable. What was sequenced was PBMCs. The sequence was obtained from a woman aged 40 to 50 in good health and CMV-seronegative. The chain employs TRBV28 and TRBJ1-1, with 10 nucleotides matching TRBD1. The CDR3 loop is CASSFYLLKRDRGPEAFF. CDR3 nucleotide sequence: TGTGCCAGCAGTTTTTATCTCTTAAAACGGGACAGGGGACCTGAAGCTTTCTTT. Full variable domain (remainder filled in from reference TRBV28 and TRBJ1-1): DVKVTQSSRYLVKRTGEKVFLECVQDMDHENMFWYRQDPGLGLRLIYFSYDVKMKEKGDIPEGYSVSREKKERFSLILESASTNQTSMYLCASSFYLLKRDRGPEAFFGQGTRLTVV.